This T cell receptor (beta chain) was captured in a study of T cell responses to AZD1222 COVID-19 vaccine. Study-wide points: Repertoires in all cases were sampled only once the peak T cell response had passed.

Germline CDR1 is SGHTA and CDR2 is FQGTGA. This CDR3 has 16 residues. With 3 bases removed from V and 6 bases from J, the gap between germline ends came to 19 bases. With respect to this clone: Its antigen is not identified.

Measured with immunoSEQ multiplex PCR; TCRdb has only the in-frame clones, and not every one. There are about 84,000 clones in the sample; 87% occur only once, and 9.5% to 13% lies in the top ten. The chain employs TRBV7-3 and TRBJ2-3, with D possibly being TRBD1 (6 bases). Here the sequenced sample was peripheral blood, taken 28 days after the second AZD1222 dose. This receptor was identified in an adult who received the AZD1222 COVID-19 vaccine. CDR3 sequence reads: CASSFRPAGARDTQYF. DNA of the CDR3: TGTGCCAGCAGCTTCCGACCAGCAGGGGCACGCGATACGCAGTATTTT.